This is a list of T cell receptor beta chains from one sample in a study of blood T cells in healthy people across ages. TCRdb reprocessed the 5' RACE reads via MiXCR and lists one record per CDR3 protein. The sample contains 800,000 or so distinct CDR3 sequences, approximately 59% of which appear only once. Sample: blood. The source of these receptors is a man aged 25 to 40 in good health. Each CDR3 is given without its conserved first and last residue.

j_call	v_call	cdr3_aa
TRBJ1-1	TRBV19	ASTESAGNTEAF
TRBJ2-3	TRBV6-5	ASSYRRDRGSSTDTQY
TRBJ2-1	TRBV12-3/TRBV12-4	ASRLAGGNNEQF
TRBJ2-7	TRBV7-8	ASSSHASGVAYEQY
TRBJ2-5	TRBV11-3	ASSKAGGMGETQY
TRBJ2-5	TRBV5-1	ASSLASRVGQTQY
-	TRBV29-1	SVAEGGGGEQY
TRBJ2-6	TRBV15	ATSRDLGGGANVLT
TRBJ2-5	TRBV4-2	ASSQPTDSLGEQY
TRBJ1-1	TRBV7-9	ASTPWTVNTEAF
TRBJ2-7	TRBV30	AGDSSYEQY
TRBJ2-2	TRBV6-2/TRBV6-3	ASSPLGQLDTGELF
-	TRBV27	ASSARRVGRETQY
TRBJ2-2	TRBV3-1	ANSQRGSYTGELF
TRBJ2-4	TRBV10-3	AISEAENIQY
TRBJ2-7	TRBV7-2	ASSLSRQGGSYEQY
-	TRBV3-1	ASSQQKRSSYEQY
TRBJ1-2	TRBV5-1	ASRKGRADGYT
TRBJ1-2	TRBV6-5	ASSYTLMGSGYT
TRBJ2-7	TRBV4-3	ASSHIGQGVLEQY
TRBJ1-2	TRBV4-3	ASSQVLTANPYGYT
TRBJ2-1	TRBV20-1	SASGGGYNEQF
TRBJ2-1	TRBV6-5	ASEASGGAGEQF
TRBJ2-4	TRBV28	ASSFSGQGYRNIQY
TRBJ2-1	TRBV12-3/TRBV12-4	ASSDQAGLNYNEQF
TRBJ2-5	TRBV3-1	ASSQEGLWTQY
TRBJ2-6	TRBV29-1	SVEDRVGANVLT
TRBJ2-5	TRBV30	AWSRQETQY
TRBJ1-2	TRBV6-2/TRBV6-3	ASGHRVYGYT
TRBJ2-3	TRBV10-3	AIGSGLSIGDTQY
TRBJ2-7	TRBV4-1	ASSARDGPYEQY
TRBJ1-2	TRBV27	ASSPPGLTYGYT
TRBJ2-6	TRBV12-3/TRBV12-4	ASSLGGQGANVLT
TRBJ2-3	TRBV12-3/TRBV12-4	ASRRSADLTDTQY
TRBJ2-7	TRBV6-5	ASSRDGDRGDEQY
TRBJ2-5	TRBV9	ASSVAGRALLETQY
TRBJ2-5	TRBV27	ASSVRFEETQY
TRBJ2-7	TRBV29-1	SVDDPGSYEQY
TRBJ2-3	TRBV12-3/TRBV12-4	ASSWGLAGLTDTQY
TRBJ2-5	TRBV13	ASELAGERETQY
TRBJ1-1	TRBV6-6	ASTHPPTSEGAF
TRBJ2-1	TRBV29-1	SVPSSGLVNEQF
TRBJ2-4	TRBV7-2	ASSFMLPHHKTPTAY
TRBJ1-5	TRBV6-1	ASRGGGSNQPQH
TRBJ1-2	TRBV10-3	AISESGPGGYGYT
TRBJ1-4	TRBV6-5	ASSYEPGLPTANEKLF
TRBJ1-2	TRBV25-1	ASSARGADYYT
TRBJ1-6	TRBV25-1	ASSTTGASPLH
TRBJ2-3	TRBV28	ASLEYNTDTQY
TRBJ1-5	TRBV6-2/TRBV6-3	ASSWLDVPYSNQPQH
TRBJ2-7	TRBV6-1	ASRRAGVSSYEQY